The 7 T cell receptor beta chains below come from one sample, sequenced in a study of shared clonotypes between healthy human individuals (TCRdb year 2020). Library construction relied on the immunoSEQ multiplex PCR assay. The clones in this table, taken by TCRdb from immuneACCESS, are in-frame only. Not every clone is retained; where verified, under half of the shortfall comes from an unresolved V gene, and the cause of the rest is unknown. Counted in this sample were hundreds of thousands of clones; about 96% of them appeared once. The biggest ten clones account for about 0.32% of the sample. Sequenced sample: memory CD8+ T cells sorted from blood. Per the publication, the cell subset or site label means: CD45RO+ cells pooled with CCR7-negative TemRA cells. These receptors were collected from a man aged 25-45 years in good health.

The chain links TRBV15 to TRBJ2-3; TRBD2 aligns across 8 bases. CDR1 LNHNV and CDR2 YYDKDF come from the germline V gene (reference sequence). The trim removed 5 bases at V and 0 bases at J, leaving 4 bases unmatched. This CDR3 comprises 15 residues. DNA of the CDR3: TGTGCCACCAGCCCAGCGGGAGCCAGCACAGATACGCAGTATTTT. The encoded protein is CATSPAGASTDTQYF.

The rearrangement uses TRBV5-6 and TRBJ2-7, with D possibly being TRBD1 (6 bases). The length of the CDR3 is 14 residues. Looked up from germline, CDR1 is SGHDT and CDR2 is YYEEEE. V was shortened by 0 bases and J by 4 bases, with 11 bases between the two germline ends. The CDR3 here is CASSLALDRYEQYF. The CDR3 nucleotides read TGTGCCAGCAGCTTGGCCTTGGACAGATACGAGCAGTACTTC.

In this sample, this clone turned up once. The chain combines TRBV28 with TRBJ2-2; D is unresolved. This CDR3 is 15 amino acids long. In germline, CDR1 is MDHEN, CDR2 SYDVKM. The ends were cut back, 2 bases at V and 2 bases at J, with 9 bases in the middle. The CDR3 DNA reads TGTGCCAGCAGTTTAAGAACAGTAAACACCGGGGAGCTGTTTTTT. Protein sequence: CASSLRTVNTGELFF.

The chain combines TRBV6-6 with TRBJ2-7; D unclear. The CDR3 runs 13 residues. Germline CDR1 reads MNHNY; CDR2 reads SVGAGI (reference sequence). Trimming pared 2 bases from V and 1 base from J, leaving 6 bases between. CDR3 DNA sequence: TGTGCCAGCAGTTACGAACGGTCCTACGAGCAGTACTTC. Its protein is CASSYERSYEQYF.

This chain links TRBV6-1 with TRBJ2-7; TRBD2 is a possible D gene (6 bases). The CDR3 spans 13 residues. CDR1 is MNHNS, CDR2 SASEGT, per germline. Between the trimmed V and J ends, which lost 7 bases and 1 base, there was a span of 11 bases. The CDR3 bases are TGTGCCAGCACCCGGGAGCCTTCCTACGAGCAGTACTTC. Protein sequence: CASTREPSYEQYF.

A single count supports this clone. The chain joins TRBV27 to TRBJ2-2, with unresolved D. Germline V CDR1 and CDR2: MNHEY, SMNVEV (reference sequence). The CDR3 spans 12 residues. Trimming pared 4 bases from V and 7 bases from J, leaving 7 bases between. The CDR3 DNA sequence: TGTGCCAGCAGTTATAGAGGCGGGGAGCTGTTTTTT. Its translation: CASSYRGGELFF.

The chain has TRBV9 and TRBJ2-2; 8 bases align to TRBD2. The CDR3 sequence is 19 residues long. Trimming removed 0 bases from V and 4 bases from J; junction bases left unmatched: 14. From germline, CDR1 is SGDLS and CDR2 YYNGEE. The CDR3 region is CASSVASGGGLASTGELFF. The CDR3 DNA reads TGTGCCAGCAGCGTAGCTAGTGGCGGAGGACTAGCTTCCACCGGGGAGCTGTTTTTT.